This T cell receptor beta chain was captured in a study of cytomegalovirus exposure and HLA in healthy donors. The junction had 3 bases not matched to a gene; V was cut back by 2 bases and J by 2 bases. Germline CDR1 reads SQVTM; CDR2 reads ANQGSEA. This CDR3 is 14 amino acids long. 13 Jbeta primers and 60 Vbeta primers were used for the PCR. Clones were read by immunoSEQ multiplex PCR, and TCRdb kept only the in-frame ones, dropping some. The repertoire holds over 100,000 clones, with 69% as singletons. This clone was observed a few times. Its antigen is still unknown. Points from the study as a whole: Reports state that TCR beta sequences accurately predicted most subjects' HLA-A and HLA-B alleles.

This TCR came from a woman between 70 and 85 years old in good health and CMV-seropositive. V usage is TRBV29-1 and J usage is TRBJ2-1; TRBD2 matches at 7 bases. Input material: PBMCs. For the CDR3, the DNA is TGCAGCGTTGAACTAGCGGAGACCTACAATGAGCAGTTCTTC. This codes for CSVELAETYNEQFF.